Here is one TCR beta chain with its context. The target antigen is unknown. This record comes from a study of shared clonotypes between healthy human individuals. Study-wide results and caveats: Clonotypes which were not shared had lower generation probabilities than clonotypes that all four donors shared. Rarefaction gave evidence that sorted-subset sequencing remained incomplete despite large depth. Donor scarcity curtailed the genetic and exposure-history diversity represented herein.

Researchers partitioned CD4+ cells into CD45RA+ naive and CD45RA-negative memory subsets. The method was immunoSEQ multiplex PCR; TCRdb's version includes in-frame clones alone and lacks a portion of them. The top ten hold about 0.13% of the sample, which has about 2.4 million clones, roughly nine tenths seen once. The sequence was collected from a man between 18 and 29 years old in good health. Sequencing was done on a sample of naive CD4+ T cells sorted from blood. As for subset: CD45RA+ positively selected.

CDR3 in amino acids: CASSFERSYGYTF. CDR3 bases: TGTGCCAGCAGCTTCGAAAGGAGCTATGGCTACACCTTC. The rearrangement links TRBV7-6 to TRBJ1-2; D remains unclear. The CDR3 spans 13 residues. V lost 3 bases and J lost 4, with 9 bases in between. In germline, CDR1 is SGHVS, CDR2 FNYEAQ.